Below are 13 T cell receptor beta chains sequenced from a single sample in a study of OX40 agonist ivuxolimab in advanced cancers. Only in-frame clones appear in the TCRdb table, and some are missing; sequencing was by immunoSEQ multiplex PCR. Of around 50,000 clones listed, 81% are singletons. Source: CD4+ or CD8+ T cells sorted from blood, taken in a trial of the OX40 agonist ivuxolimab. These receptors were taken from an adult with an advanced solid tumor such as melanoma, head and neck, liver or kidney cancer.

This clone was picked up one time. The chain has TRBV6-5 and TRBJ2-3, with unresolved D. With 6 bases removed from V and 2 bases from J, the gap between germline ends came to 9 bases. CDR3 length: 13 residues. Germline assignment: CDR1 MNHEY and CDR2 SVGAGI. CDR3 protein: CASRETFTDTQYF. CDR3 sequence (DNA): TGTGCCAGCAGGGAAACCTTCACAGATACGCAGTATTTT.

The V call is TRBV27, the J call TRBJ2-2; 7 bases fit TRBD1. Germline CDR1 and CDR2: MNHEY and SMNVEV (reference sequence). This CDR3 contains 15 residues. V gave up 8 bases and J gave up 5 bases; unmatched junction bases: 11. The CDR3 coding sequence is TGTGCCAGCGGACTCAAACAGGGGTGGACCGGGGAGCTGTTTTTT. Its translation: CASGLKQGWTGELFF.

This rearrangement joins TRBV4-1 to TRBJ2-5; D unresolved. Germline V lookup: CDR1 MGHRA, CDR2 YSYEKL. The CDR3 contains 13 residues. The V and J ends lost 3 bases and 5 bases respectively, with 10 bases between them. CDR3 nucleotide sequence: TGCGCCAGCAGCCAGATAATGGGGGAGACCCAGTACTTC. It encodes CASSQIMGETQYF.

J is TRBJ2-5 and V is TRBV2; TRBD1 agrees at 7 bases. V dropped 4 bases and J dropped 5; count of bases not matched to a gene: 1. Germline loops: CDR1 SNHLY, CDR2 FYNNEI. The CDR3 covers 12 residues. CDR3 loop: CASSVTGETQYF. CDR3 nucleotides: TGTGCCAGCAGTGTGACAGGGGAGACCCAGTACTTC.

This clone occurred once. This rearrangement joins TRBV4-1 to TRBJ2-4, with a weak D call TRBD2 (7 bases). From germline, CDR1 is MGHRA and CDR2 YSYEKL. The V and J ends lost 3 bases and 8 bases respectively, with 23 bases between them. The CDR3 is made up of 17 amino acids. CDR3 DNA: TGCGCCAGCAGCCAGACTGGGACTGGCGGGGGCGGAGACATTCAGTACTTC. Translated, it gives CASSQTGTGGGGDIQYF.

The J gene is TRBJ2-1, the V gene TRBV18; D is possibly TRBD1 or TRBD2 (5 bases each). Trimming cost V 1 base and J 10 bases, with 8 bases left between them. The CDR3 extends over 12 amino acids. The V gene's germline CDR1 is KGHSH and CDR2 LQKENI. Written as DNA, the CDR3 is TGTGCCAGCTCACCACTGAGGGGCGAGCAGTTCTTC. Amino acids: CASSPLRGEQFF.

This chain connects TRBV28 to TRBJ1-2; possible D gene TRBD1, 5 bases. Germline values: CDR1 MDHEN, CDR2 SYDVKM. Deletions cut 7 bases from V and 8 bases from J, with 20 bases between. The CDR3 contains 14 residues. CDR3 DNA: TGTGCCAGCACCCCGCCGGGGACCCCTAGGGGCTACACCTTC. Its protein is CASTPPGTPRGYTF.

The V and J genes are TRBV7-3 and TRBJ1-1; D is uncertain. V was shortened by 2 bases and J by 7 bases, with 11 bases between the two germline ends. The CDR3 loop spans 13 amino acids. Germline assignment: CDR1 SGHTA and CDR2 FQGTGA. CDR3 bases: TGTGCCAGCAGCTTATTAATGGGCGGTGAAGCTTTCTTT. Amino acids: CASSLLMGGEAFF.

This clone was observed a few times. The chain recombines TRBV11-3 with TRBJ2-5; TRBD2 matches at 10 bases. The V gene end was trimmed by 5 bases and the J gene end by 4 bases; junction bases not matched to a gene: 10. This CDR3 spans 16 amino acids. Germline V gene sequence: CDR1 SGHNT, CDR2 YENEEA. The CDR3 region has the DNA TGTGCCAGCAGCATCTCTAGCGGGGGCCAGGCAGAGACCCAGTACTTC. It specifies CASSISSGGQAETQYF.

This clone was seen just once. V is TRBV5-1 and J is TRBJ2-5, with D perhaps TRBD2 (6 bases). V was trimmed by 0 bases and J by 5 bases, leaving 8 bases between them. The CDR3 spans 13 residues. Per the germline V gene, CDR1 is SGHRS and CDR2 is YFSETQ. CDR3 region: CASSLGRGETQYF. Written as DNA, the CDR3 is TGCGCCAGCAGCTTGGGCCGGGGGGAGACCCAGTACTTC. Filled out from reference TRBV5-1 and TRBJ2-5, the complete variable domain reads KAGVTQTPRYLIKTRGQQVTLSCSPISGHRSVSWYQQTPGQGLQFLFEYFSETQRNKGNFPGRFSGRQFSNSRSEMNVSTLELGDSALYLCASSLGRGETQYFGPGTRLLVL.

The chain employs TRBV6-5 and TRBJ2-5; D possibly uses TRBD1 or TRBD2 (5 bases each). V was clipped by 4 bases and J by 5 bases, with 17 bases between them. The V gene's germline CDR1 is MNHEY and CDR2 SVGAGI. CDR3 length: 15 amino acids. The CDR3 region has the DNA TGTGCCAGCAGTTGGGACGTTCGTGGTCGCGAGACCCAGTACTTC. Protein: CASSWDVRGRETQYF.

The chain uses TRBV9 and TRBJ2-3; possible D gene TRBD2, 6 bases. V lost 4 bases and J lost 4, with 13 bases in between. The CDR3 extends over 14 amino acids. From germline, CDR1 is SGDLS and CDR2 YYNGEE. The CDR3 sequence: CASSLGLSPDTQYF. DNA for the CDR3: TGTGCCAGCAGCTTGGGACTCTCCCCAGATACGCAGTATTTT.

J is TRBJ2-5 and V is TRBV27; unclear D gene. The germline V and J ends were trimmed by 3 bases and 1 base, with 6 bases remaining between them. The V gene's germline CDR1 is MNHEY and CDR2 SMNVEV (reference sequence). CDR3 length equals 13 residues. CDR3 region: CASSLTFQETQYF. The DNA for the CDR3 is TGTGCCAGCAGTTTGACGTTCCAAGAGACCCAGTACTTC.